A single sample is the source of the 7 T cell receptor beta chains below, sequenced in a study of T cell responses to AZD1222 COVID-19 vaccine (dated by TCRdb to the early 2020s). Library generation was performed with the immunoSEQ multiplex PCR assay. In its TCRdb copy, this immuneACCESS table keeps in-frame sequences only and misses some clones. Where compared with another copy, unresolved V genes explain less than half of these, and the others have no known cause. Recorded for this sample are about 140,000 clones; roughly 90% of them occurred a single time. Of the sample, 4.7% falls within the top ten clones. What this sample's time point label stands for: baseline before first vaccination. The input for sequencing was peripheral blood, taken on day 0 of AZD1222 vaccination. Every receptor here comes from an adult in good health.

The table lists this clone with a count of one. The chain recombines TRBV14 with TRBJ1-1; D is unresolved. V gave up 10 bases and J gave up 8 bases, with 32 bases separating them. Per the germline V gene, CDR1 is SGHDN and CDR2 is FVKESK. The length of the CDR3 is 17 residues. The CDR3 region has the DNA TGTGCCACCCAACTAAACGCCGGCGGGATCATCCGCCGAGAAGCTTTCTTT. Translating gives CATQLNAGGIIRREAFF.

This clone was seen more than once but under ten times. The V gene is TRBV5-4, the J gene TRBJ2-5; 8 bases agree with TRBD2. CDR1 is SGHNT and CDR2 is YYREEE in the germline V gene (reference sequence). V was pared by 4 bases and J by 3 bases, with 11 bases of the junction left unmatched. CDR3 length equals 16 residues. DNA for the CDR3: TGTGCCAGCAGCGAGGCCGGGACTAGATTTGAAGAGACCCAGTACTTC. This gives the protein CASSEAGTRFEETQYF.

The rearrangement joins TRBV28 to TRBJ1-2; perhaps TRBD1 as D (6 bases). Germline V CDR1 and CDR2: MDHEN, SYDVKM. V was shortened by 2 bases and J by 8 bases, with 12 bases between the two germline ends. The CDR3 loop spans 13 amino acids. The CDR3 region is CASSLQGFSGYTF. In DNA form, the CDR3 reads TGTGCCAGCAGTTTACAGGGGTTCTCGGGCTACACCTTC.

The rearrangement uses TRBV13 and TRBJ1-1; D remains ambiguous. There are 12 residues in the CDR3. Trimming shortened V by 5 bases and J by 5 bases, and 9 bases separated the two germline ends. CDR1 is PRHDT and CDR2 is FYEKMQ in the germline V gene (reference sequence). CDR3 residues: CASSNTGTEAFF. DNA for the CDR3: TGTGCCAGCAGCAATACGGGGACTGAAGCTTTCTTT. Full variable domain (rest looked up from reference TRBV13 and TRBJ1-1): AAGVIQSPRHLIKEKRETATLKCYPIPRHDTVYWYQQGPGQDPQFLISFYEKMQSDKGSIPDRFSAQQFSDYHSELNMSSLELGDSALYFCASSNTGTEAFFGQGTRLTVV.

This clone was seen once. The germline gene is not matched at one end of the junction; a read error may be the cause. This rearrangement joins TRBV5-1 to TRBJ1-1; TRBD1 might be the D (5 bases). CDR3 length equals 11 residues. The V gene's germline CDR1 is SGHRS and CDR2 YFSETQ. CDR3 sequence reads: CASSVGTDAFF. The CDR3 coding sequence is TGCGCCAGCAGCGTTGGGACTGACGCTTTCTTT.

The sample holds one count of this clone. The chain joins TRBV5-1 to TRBJ1-6, with a possible D match to TRBD1 (6 bases). The CDR3 consists of 16 residues. The germline V gene encodes CDR1 SGHRS and CDR2 YFSETQ. Trimming shortened V by 0 bases and J by 6 bases, and 13 bases separated the two germline ends. The CDR3 reads CASSLASGAANSPLHF. The CDR3 DNA reads TGCGCCAGCAGCTTGGCCTCAGGGGCGGCTAATTCACCCCTCCACTTT.

This chain uses TRBV7-8 with TRBJ1-5; possible D gene TRBD1, 6 bases. The CDR3 totals 17 residues. Germline V lookup: CDR1 SGHVS, CDR2 FQNEAQ. V lost 0 bases to trimming and J lost 4 bases, with 16 bases between them. The DNA for the CDR3 is TGTGCCAGCAGCTTAGCGAAGGGACACCCCGGTAATCAGCCCCAGCATTTT. As protein: CASSLAKGHPGNQPQHF.